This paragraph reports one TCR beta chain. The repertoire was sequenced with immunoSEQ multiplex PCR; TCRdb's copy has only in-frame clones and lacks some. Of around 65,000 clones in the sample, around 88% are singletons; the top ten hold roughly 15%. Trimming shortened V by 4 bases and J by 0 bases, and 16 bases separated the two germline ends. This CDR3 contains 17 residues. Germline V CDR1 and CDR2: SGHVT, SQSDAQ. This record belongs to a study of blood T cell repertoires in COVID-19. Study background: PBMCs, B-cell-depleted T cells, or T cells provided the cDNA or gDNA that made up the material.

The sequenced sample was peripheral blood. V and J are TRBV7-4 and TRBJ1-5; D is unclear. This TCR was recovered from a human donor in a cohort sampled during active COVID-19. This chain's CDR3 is CASSSSCAPYSNQPQHF. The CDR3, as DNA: TGTGCCAGCAGCTCGAGTTGTGCTCCATATAGCAATCAGCCCCAGCATTTT.